The 24 T cell receptor beta chains presented below share a single source sample, sequenced in a study of shared clonotypes between healthy human individuals. Clones were read by immunoSEQ multiplex PCR, and TCRdb kept only the in-frame ones, dropping some. This repertoire shows some 1 million clones, about 75% found once; its top ten account for about 1.4%. Sequencing was done on a sample of memory CD4+ T cells sorted from blood. Subset here: CD45RA-negative fraction. These receptors were collected from a man younger than 30 in good health.

For the CDR3, the DNA is TGTGCCAGCAGCCTAACGGGCAGGGGCAATCAGCCCCAGCATTTT. It is translated as CASSLTGRGNQPQHF. This chain links TRBV7-2 with TRBJ1-5; maybe TRBD1 (5 bases). V was trimmed by 5 bases and J by 2 bases, leaving 13 bases between them. Germline-derived CDR1 and CDR2 are SGHTA and FQGNSA. The CDR3 is 15 amino acids.

This CDR3 reads CASSLLGAINQPQHF. The CDR3, as DNA: TGTGCCAGCAGCCTACTAGGGGCAATCAATCAGCCCCAGCATTTT. J is TRBJ1-5 and V is TRBV7-2; TRBD1 is a possible D gene (5 bases). V gave up 5 bases and J gave up 3 bases, with 14 bases separating them. Germline V lookup: CDR1 SGHTA, CDR2 FQGNSA. This CDR3 is built from 15 residues.

This clone has only one observation. The chain is built from TRBV5-6 and TRBJ2-3; the match to TRBD1 covers 8 bases. CDR3 length: 15 amino acids. Germline V gives CDR1 SGHDT, CDR2 YYEEEE. V shed 4 bases, J shed 1 base, and the junction held 5 bases outside the gene matches. CDR3 amino acids: CASSTPTGGTDTQYF. The CDR3 DNA sequence: TGTGCCAGCAGCACCCCGACAGGGGGCACAGATACGCAGTATTTT.

The chain couples TRBV28 to TRBJ2-5, with D possibly matching TRBD1 (6 bases). The CDR3 sequence is 15 residues long. The V end was cut by 3 bases, the J end by 0 bases, with 11 bases between. Germline assignment: CDR1 MDHEN and CDR2 SYDVKM. The CDR3 DNA sequence: TGTGCCAGCAGTTTCCTGACAGGCAACCAAGAGACCCAGTACTTC. Its protein product is CASSFLTGNQETQYF.

The chain recombines TRBV5-4 with TRBJ2-3, with 8 positions matching TRBD2. The junction had 11 bases not matched to a gene; V was cut back by 4 bases and J by 4 bases. The germline gives CDR1 SGHNT, CDR2 YYREEE (reference sequence). The CDR3 extends over 16 amino acids. For the CDR3, the DNA is TGTGCCAGCAGCACGCGGGACGGGGGGGGCCCAGATACGCAGTATTTT. The encoded protein is CASSTRDGGGPDTQYF.

The V call is TRBV7-2, the J call TRBJ1-1; D not certain. Trimming removed 5 bases from V and 4 bases from J, with 14 bases in between. The CDR3 spans 14 residues. Germline CDR1 reads SGHTA; CDR2 reads FQGNSA. The CDR3 DNA sequence: TGTGCCAGCAGCGTGACCCGCTTGGCCACTGAAGCTTTCTTT. It codes for CASSVTRLATEAFF.

The chain joins TRBV19 to TRBJ1-5; 8 bases are shared with TRBD1. The CDR3 is 15 residues long. Germline values: CDR1 LNHDA, CDR2 SQIVND (reference sequence). The trim removed 5 bases at V and 4 bases at J, leaving 7 bases unmatched. CDR3: CASSPFGTGNQPQHF. DNA for the CDR3: TGTGCCAGTAGTCCCTTCGGGACAGGTAATCAGCCCCAGCATTTT.

The chain is built from TRBV29-1 and TRBJ1-1; 7 bases line up with TRBD1. This CDR3 is 13 amino acids long. The germline V gene has CDR1 SQVTM and CDR2 ANQGSEA. The V gene end was trimmed by 2 bases and the J gene end by 4 bases; junction bases not matched to a gene: 4. The CDR3 here is CSVENRGVTEAFF. For the CDR3, the DNA is TGCAGCGTTGAAAACAGGGGTGTCACTGAAGCTTTCTTT.

The chain carries TRBV2 and TRBJ1-2; no definite D call. In germline, CDR1 is SNHLY, CDR2 FYNNEI. This CDR3 is 15 amino acids long. With 2 bases removed from V and 6 bases from J, the gap between germline ends came to 16 bases. The CDR3 reads CASSENGKGYHGYTF. The CDR3 coding sequence is TGTGCCAGCAGTGAAAATGGGAAAGGGTACCATGGCTACACCTTC. The full variable domain, completed using reference TRBV2 and TRBJ1-2, is EPEVTQTPSHQVTQMGQEVILRCVPISNHLYFYWYRQILGQKVEFLVSFYNNEISEKSEIFDDQFSVERPDGSNFTLKIRSTKLEDSAMYFCASSENGKGYHGYTFGSGTRLTVV.

The rearrangement joins TRBV5-1 to TRBJ2-2; D is perhaps TRBD1 (6 bases). V gave up 4 bases and J gave up 5 bases, with 21 bases separating them. The CDR3 contains 17 residues. CDR1 and CDR2 (germline): SGHRS, YFSETQ. CDR3 in amino acids: CASSRTDPHLGTGELFF. DNA for the CDR3: TGCGCCAGCAGCAGGACAGATCCCCACTTGGGGACCGGGGAGCTGTTTTTT.

This chain joins TRBV30 and TRBJ2-5, with TRBD2 identical over 11 bases. Trimming removed 5 bases from V and 3 bases from J; junction bases left unmatched: 2. In germline, CDR1 is GTSNPN, CDR2 SVGIG (reference sequence). The CDR3 is 13 amino acids. The CDR3 DNA reads as TGTGCCTGGTGTAGCGGGGGGGAAGAGACCCAGTACTTC. It is translated as CAWCSGGEETQYF.

This clone has a handful of counts. This chain uses TRBV14 with TRBJ2-5, with D unclear. Germline CDR1 and CDR2: SGHDN and FVKESK. The V and J ends lost 4 bases and 7 bases respectively, with 10 bases between them. This CDR3 has 12 amino acids. CDR3 nucleotide sequence: TGTGCCAGCAGCCTCGGTTATGGGACCCAGTACTTC. It specifies CASSLGYGTQYF.

In nucleotides, the CDR3 is TGCGCCAGCAGCCAAGAGTTTTCCCTTCCCCAGCATTTT. Translated, it gives CASSQEFSLPQHF. The chain uses TRBV4-1 and TRBJ1-5; unclear D gene. Trimming pared 0 bases from V and 10 bases from J, leaving 10 bases between. The CDR3 is 13 residues long. From germline, CDR1 is MGHRA and CDR2 YSYEKL.

The chain couples TRBV23-1 to TRBJ1-5, with D maybe TRBD1 (5 bases). TRBV23-1 is an ORF, and what it does is uncertain. CDR3 length: 15 amino acids. Trimming left V 6 bases short and J 0 bases short, with 12 bases between. CDR3 residues: CASRKQEYSNQPQHF. The CDR3 nucleotides are TGCGCCAGCAGGAAACAGGAGTATAGCAATCAGCCCCAGCATTTT.

This clone was picked up many times. The rearrangement joins TRBV28 to TRBJ1-2, with D tentatively TRBD1 (5 bases). The V gene lost 7 bases and the J gene lost 2 bases, with 23 bases spanning the gap. The germline V gene has CDR1 MDHEN and CDR2 SYDVKM. The CDR3 is 17 residues long. DNA for the CDR3: TGTGCCAGCAACCTGGGGGGAGGAATGGTCGTCAACTATGGCTACACCTTC. This sequence encodes CASNLGGGMVVNYGYTF.

The chain combines TRBV18 with TRBJ2-2; 8 bases align to TRBD1. Germline CDR1 and CDR2: KGHSH and LQKENI. With V trimmed by 3 bases and J by 3 bases, 6 bases remained unmatched. This CDR3 is built from 16 residues. CDR3 bases: TGTGCCAGCTCACCTTTACAGGGGGTCGACACCGGGGAGCTGTTTTTT. It yields the protein CASSPLQGVDTGELFF.

This clone showed up just a few times. This chain links TRBV29-1 with TRBJ2-5; D is possibly TRBD2 (6 bases). This CDR3 is 15 amino acids long. Germline V gene lookup returns CDR1 SQVTM and CDR2 ANQGSEA. Trimming took off 6 bases at V and 5 bases at J, with 22 bases between the two ends. CDR3 nucleotide sequence: TGCAGCGTGCCCCTGGCGGGGAATAATTGGGAGACCCAGTACTTC. Residues: CSVPLAGNNWETQYF.

The J gene is TRBJ2-3, the V gene TRBV11-3, with D perhaps TRBD1 or TRBD2 (5 bases each). CDR1 SGHNT and CDR2 YENEEA come from the germline V gene. V shed 5 bases and J shed 6 bases, with 12 bases lying between them. The CDR3 has 13 amino acids. The CDR3 reads CASSTPGRDTQYF. The CDR3 DNA is TGTGCCAGCAGCACACCGGGACGCGATACGCAGTATTTT.

Only a few counts were recorded for this clone. The CDR3 protein is CASSLPGTGELFF. The DNA of the CDR3 is TGTGCCAGCAGCTTACCTGGAACCGGGGAGCTGTTTTTT. This chain links TRBV7-2 with TRBJ2-2; D call uncertain. V was trimmed by 2 bases and J by 5 bases, leaving 6 bases between them. There are 13 residues in the CDR3. CDR1 is SGHTA, CDR2 FQGNSA, per germline.

The rearrangement uses TRBV9 and TRBJ1-5, with D unclear. The V gene lost 2 bases and the J gene lost 0 bases, with 6 bases spanning the gap. The CDR3 runs 14 residues. The V gene's germline CDR1 is SGDLS and CDR2 YYNGEE. In DNA form, the CDR3 reads TGTGCCAGCAGCGTGGGATATAGCAATCAGCCCCAGCATTTT. Amino acid sequence: CASSVGYSNQPQHF.

The chain links TRBV20-1 to TRBJ2-7; no clear D gene. The germline CDR1 and CDR2 sequences are DFQATT and SNEGSKA (reference sequence). Trimming removed 3 bases from V and 5 bases from J, with 8 bases in between. CDR3 size: 11 residues. DNA for the CDR3: TGCAGTGCTAGTTCGGCGGACGAGCAGTACTTC. Amino acids: CSASSADEQYF.

This clone has just one count. The genes are TRBV11-2 and TRBJ1-3; D unresolved. This CDR3 spans 14 amino acids. V gave up 8 bases and J gave up 0 bases, with 11 bases separating them. In germline, CDR1 is SGHAT, CDR2 FQNNGV. Here the CDR3 reads CASSRGNSGNTIYF. The DNA of the CDR3 is TGTGCCAGCTCCCGAGGGAACTCTGGAAACACCATATATTTT.

Comment on this clone: A read error may produce the germline difference seen at one junction end. The chain couples TRBV7-7 to TRBJ2-5; D uncertain. The tail of the sequence fits TRBJ2-7 better, so the J call may be wrong. Germline V gene data show CDR1 as SSHAT and CDR2 as FNYEAQ (reference sequence). The CDR3 length is 13 residues. CDR3 region: CASSRASSYEQYF. The CDR3 DNA reads as TGTGCTAGCAGCCGCGCGAGCTCCTACGAGCAGTACTTC.

This sequence joins TRBV9 and TRBJ1-1; TRBD1 matches at 12 bases. Germline assignment: CDR1 SGDLS and CDR2 YYNGEE. V dropped 3 bases and J dropped 5; count of bases not matched to a gene: 11. The CDR3 is made up of 17 amino acids. DNA for the CDR3: TGTGCCAGCAGCGAATCCGGGACAGGGGGCGGAAAAACTGAAGCTTTCTTT. Translated: CASSESGTGGGKTEAFF.